This T cell receptor (beta chain) was captured by sequencing in a study of somatic mutations in cytotoxic T cells in rheumatoid arthritis. Study-wide findings and caveats: Greater age accompanied higher CD8+ clonality in rheumatoid arthritis patients, a pattern that was absent in healthy controls. Among fewer than 75 patients, several showed a largest CD8+ clone that surpassed 20% of CD8+ cells.

CDR3 length: 14 amino acids. Trimming removed 7 bases from V and 1 base from J, with 12 bases in between. The germline gives CDR1 MNHEY, CDR2 SVGAGI. Isolation of the CD4+ and CD8+ populations was accomplished via positive magnetic bead selection, with purity assessed by flow cytometry. The repertoire was sequenced with immunoSEQ multiplex PCR; TCRdb's copy has only in-frame clones and lacks some. The table records roughly 9,800 clones, around 89% of them present only once. Regarding this clone: Its antigen is currently unknown.

The V and J genes are TRBV6-5 and TRBJ2-3; D possibly corresponds to TRBD2 (6 bases). The source of this sequence is a woman under 30 with rheumatoid arthritis. Sample: CD4+ T cells sorted from blood. The CDR3: CASKAGWGTDTQYF. In nucleotides, the CDR3 is TGTGCCAGCAAGGCGGGGTGGGGCACAGATACGCAGTATTTT.